These 10 T cell receptor beta chains share one sample of origin, sequenced in a study of cytomegalovirus exposure and HLA in healthy donors. Profiled with immunoSEQ multiplex PCR; TCRdb holds only in-frame clones, not every one. Of 68,000 or so clones in the sample, about 90% were seen once. Source material: PBMCs. These receptor sequences come from a man younger than 35 in good health and CMV-seronegative.

This rearrangement joins TRBV20-1 to TRBJ2-7; D is uncertain. CDR3 length: 10 amino acids. V lost 6 bases, J lost 4 bases, and 7 bases lay in between. Germline V gene sequence: CDR1 DFQATT, CDR2 SNEGSKA (reference sequence). DNA of the CDR3: TGCAGTGCAACAACGTACGAGCAGTACTTC. Translated, it gives CSATTYEQYF.

The CDR3, as DNA: TGTGCCAGCAGTCCTGGACTCCTCGATACGCAGTATTTT. Protein sequence: CASSPGLLDTQYF. The chain carries TRBV27 and TRBJ2-3; tentative D call: TRBD2 (5 bases). The V gene's germline CDR1 is MNHEY and CDR2 SMNVEV (reference sequence). The V end lost 5 bases, the J end lost 6 bases, and 12 bases lay between the germline ends. The CDR3 spans 13 residues.

The rearrangement joins TRBV28 to TRBJ1-1; D remains ambiguous. Germline loops: CDR1 MDHEN, CDR2 SYDVKM. The germline V and J ends were trimmed by 6 bases and 1 base, with 12 bases remaining between them. This CDR3 contains 14 residues. The CDR3 DNA reads TGTGCCAGCAGACGAACCCGACAGAACACTGAAGCTTTCTTT. Encoded protein: CASRRTRQNTEAFF.

This chain uses TRBV11-3 with TRBJ2-1; 10 bases match TRBD1. Germline trimming cut 5 bases from V and 7 bases from J; bases unmatched to any gene: 8. CDR3 length: 15 amino acids. CDR1 and CDR2 from the germline V gene are SGHNT and YENEEA. The CDR3 loop reads CASSSPGTGVNEQFF. In DNA, the CDR3 is TGTGCCAGCAGCAGCCCCGGGACAGGGGTGAATGAGCAGTTCTTC. The complete variable domain, with remaining parts taken from reference TRBV11-3 and TRBJ2-1, reads EAGVVQSPRYKIIEKKQPVAFWCNPISGHNTLYWYLQNLGQGPELLIRYENEEAVDDSQLPKDRFSAERLKGVDSTLKIQPAELGDSAVYLCASSSPGTGVNEQFFGPGTRLTVL.

V and J are TRBV5-6 and TRBJ1-2; 9 bases map to TRBD1. CDR3 length: 15 amino acids. Per germline, CDR1 SGHDT and CDR2 YYEEEE. The J segment lost 6 bases and the V segment lost 1 base, leaving 7 bases of the junction unmatched. CDR3 amino acids: CASSLWDREAHGYTF. The CDR3 region has the DNA TGTGCCAGCAGCTTGTGGGACAGGGAGGCCCATGGCTACACCTTC.

The V and J genes are TRBV21-1 and TRBJ1-4; the table's TRBD1 call for D was not verified on the DNA. TRBV21-1 is a recognized pseudogene. The CDR3 is made up of 17 amino acids. Here the CDR3 reads CASSARLIGTGNEKLFF. The CDR3, as DNA: TGTGCCAGCAGCGCCCGATTGATCGGGACAGGGAATGAAAAACTGTTTTTT.

This chain joins TRBV19 and TRBJ1-1; the D is unclear. The length of the CDR3 is 14 residues. Germline lookup yields CDR1 LNHDA and CDR2 SQIVND (reference sequence). V gave up 0 bases and J gave up 5 bases, with 10 bases separating them. CDR3 loop: CASSIDRTGTEAFF. The CDR3 region has the DNA TGTGCCAGTAGTATAGATCGTACGGGAACTGAAGCTTTCTTT.

The chain links TRBV6-4 to TRBJ1-2; TRBD1 matches at 7 bases. The CDR3 extends over 15 amino acids. With V trimmed by 2 bases and J by 2 bases, 5 bases remained unmatched. Germline CDR1 is MRHNA and CDR2 is SNTAGT. The CDR3 DNA reads TGTGCCAGCAGTGACCCTCGGACAGGAAACTATGGCTACACCTTC. Translation gives CASSDPRTGNYGYTF.

CDR3 nucleotide sequence: TGTGCCAGCAGCCAAGTGGGGGGCTCTGGGGCCAACGTCCTGACTTTC. Translated, it gives CASSQVGGSGANVLTF. The J gene is TRBJ2-6, the V gene TRBV14; D perhaps matches TRBD2 (6 bases). Germline V gene lookup returns CDR1 SGHDN and CDR2 FVKESK. CDR3 length: 16 amino acids. With 1 base removed from V and 0 bases from J, the gap between germline ends came to 7 bases.

This rearrangement joins TRBV4-1 to TRBJ1-2; TRBD1 matches 10 bases. V dropped 2 bases and J dropped 5; count of bases not matched to a gene: 14. The CDR3 totals 18 residues. CDR1 and CDR2 from the germline V gene are MGHRA and YSYEKL. The CDR3 DNA sequence: TGCGCCAGCAGCCAAAACACCATCCGGGACAGGGGCTATTATGGCTACACCTTC. Residues: CASSQNTIRDRGYYGYTF.